This TCR beta chain comes out of a study of cytomegalovirus exposure and HLA in healthy donors. General study findings and limits: Three chains linked to CMV were shown in vitro to be specific for CMV antigens. In a later analysis, CMV-associated beta chains were mostly HLA-associated, it appeared.

V lost 5 bases to trimming and J lost 3 bases, with 15 bases between them. The CDR3 is 14 residues long. Per the germline V gene, CDR1 is SGHRS and CDR2 is YFSETQ. The study ran its PCR with 60 Vbeta and 13 Jbeta primers. Profiled with immunoSEQ multiplex PCR; TCRdb holds only in-frame clones, not every one. The sample has about 63,000 clones, 85% to 90% seen once; the top ten hold over 10%. Notes on this clone: Antigen unknown.

The sequencing sample was made of PBMCs. J is TRBJ2-7 and V is TRBV5-1; D might be TRBD1 (6 bases). The clonotype originates from a woman in her twenties or thirties in good health and CMV-seropositive. CDR3 amino acids: CASSFDRRYYEQYF. CDR3 in DNA: TGCGCCAGCAGTTTCGACAGGCGCTACTACGAGCAGTACTTC.